This passage covers 19 T cell receptor beta chains from one sample sequenced in a study of technical replicates of blood from four donors. Assay: immunoSEQ multiplex PCR; the TCRdb copy retains only in-frame clones and omits some. The sample contains about 93,000 clones, around 95% of which appear only once. What was sequenced was T cells isolated from PBMCs. The origin of the receptors is a human donor in good health.

This chain uses TRBV4-1 with TRBJ2-3; TRBD2 aligns across 8 bases. After removal of 0 bases from V and 5 bases from J, the junction contained 10 bases not matched to a gene. The CDR3 is 17 residues long. Germline V gives CDR1 MGHRA, CDR2 YSYEKL. CDR3 bases: TGCGCCAGCAGCCAAGAGGGAACTAGCGGAAGCCGAGATACGCAGTATTTT. Amino acids: CASSQEGTSGSRDTQYF.

This chain uses TRBV30 with TRBJ1-6; 7 nucleotides match TRBD1. This CDR3 is 14 amino acids long. Germline assignment: CDR1 GTSNPN and CDR2 SVGIG (reference sequence). J was trimmed by 9 bases and V by 0 bases; bases with no gene match: 5. CDR3 sequence reads: CAWSVLQGTSPLHF. CDR3 DNA sequence: TGTGCCTGGAGTGTACTACAGGGGACTTCACCCCTCCACTTT.

The rearrangement joins TRBV5-1 to TRBJ1-1; D is possibly TRBD1 (5 bases). V lost 1 base to trimming and J lost 3 bases, with 10 bases between them. Germline CDR1 reads SGHRS; CDR2 reads YFSETQ. CDR3 size: 14 residues. CDR3 protein: CASSLRQGHTEAFF. The CDR3 DNA sequence: TGCGCCAGCAGCTTGCGTCAGGGTCACACTGAAGCTTTCTTT.

The V and J genes are TRBV5-4 and TRBJ1-1; 10 bases are a match to TRBD1. Germline CDR1 reads SGHNT; CDR2 reads YYREEE (reference sequence). V was clipped by 0 bases and J by 12 bases; unmatched bases: 5. This CDR3 has 13 amino acids. The CDR3 here is CASSLGGQGTTFF. CDR3 nucleotide sequence: TGTGCCAGCAGCTTGGGGGGACAGGGGACCACTTTCTTT.

J is TRBJ1-2 and V is TRBV5-1; D is unclear. Between the trimmed V and J ends, which lost 3 bases and 8 bases, there was a span of 11 bases. Germline V gene data show CDR1 as SGHRS and CDR2 as YFSETQ. The CDR3 consists of 12 residues. CDR3 nucleotide sequence: TGCGCCAGCAGCTCTCACATCGGGGGCTACACCTTC. Translated, it gives CASSSHIGGYTF.

The chain uses TRBV28 and TRBJ2-7; 9 bases map to TRBD1. The germline V gene encodes CDR1 MDHEN and CDR2 SYDVKM. The CDR3 is 15 residues long. V shed 5 bases, J shed 3 bases, and the junction held 8 bases outside the gene matches. Here the CDR3 reads CASSAGTGFGYEQYF. CDR3 sequence (DNA): TGTGCCAGCAGTGCCGGGACAGGGTTTGGCTACGAGCAGTACTTC.

CDR3 sequence reads: CASSEDAGRYEQYF. As DNA, the CDR3 is TGCGCCAGCAGTGAGGACGCAGGGCGCTACGAGCAGTACTTC. This rearrangement joins TRBV10-1 to TRBJ2-7, with D possibly TRBD1 on 5 matching bases. Germline CDR1 is WNHNN and CDR2 is SYGVQD (reference sequence). The V and J ends lost 2 bases and 3 bases respectively, with 11 bases between them. CDR3 length equals 14 residues.

This sequence joins TRBV4-1 and TRBJ1-1; D remains ambiguous. The germline V and J ends were trimmed by 4 bases and 0 bases, with 9 bases remaining between them. This CDR3 is built from 14 residues. The germline CDR1 and CDR2 sequences are MGHRA and YSYEKL. The CDR3 is CASSPERMNTEAFF. CDR3 nucleotides: TGCGCCAGCAGCCCCGAGCGTATGAACACTGAAGCTTTCTTT.

The J gene is TRBJ1-1, the V gene TRBV28; possible D gene TRBD1, 6 bases. This CDR3 comprises 14 residues. Germline V gives CDR1 MDHEN, CDR2 SYDVKM. The V end lost 3 bases, the J end lost 0 bases, and 8 bases lay between the germline ends. CDR3 sequence: CASSLTGLNTEAFF. CDR3 nucleotides: TGTGCCAGCAGTTTGACAGGCTTGAACACTGAAGCTTTCTTT.

The V gene is TRBV7-9, the J gene TRBJ2-3; tentative D call: TRBD2 (6 bases). V lost 4 bases, J lost 5 bases, and 13 bases lay in between. Germline V gives CDR1 SEHNR, CDR2 FQNEAQ (reference sequence). This CDR3 has 14 amino acids. In DNA form, the CDR3 reads TGTGCCAGCAGCTACACCCGGAGGGGAGATACGCAGTATTTT. It translates to CASSYTRRGDTQYF.

Concerning this clone: One end of the junction does not line up with germline, which may come from a read error. The CDR3 nucleotides are TGTGCTAGCAGCTTAGGGTTGGCTAGCGGGAACACAGATACGCAGTATTTT. Protein sequence: CASSLGLASGNTDTQYF. J is TRBJ2-3 and V is TRBV7-7; TRBD2 agrees at 9 bases. This CDR3 contains 17 residues. CDR1 is SSHAT, CDR2 FNYEAQ, per germline (reference sequence).

This clone was seen just once. This sequence joins TRBV19 and TRBJ2-1; the match to TRBD2 covers 9 bases. There are 14 residues in the CDR3. V shed 6 bases, J shed 8 bases, and the junction held 8 bases outside the gene matches. Germline values: CDR1 LNHDA, CDR2 SQIVND (reference sequence). CDR3 sequence (DNA): TGTGCCAGTAGATCACGGCGGACTAGCGATGAGCAGTTCTTC. It translates to CASRSRRTSDEQFF.

The chain couples TRBV9 to TRBJ1-6; D remains ambiguous. The V end lost 1 base, the J end lost 7 bases, and 6 bases lay between the germline ends. The V gene's germline CDR1 is SGDLS and CDR2 YYNGEE. The CDR3 is 13 amino acids. The DNA of the CDR3 is TGTGCCAGCAGCGTAATACTGAATTCACCCCTCCACTTT. Residues: CASSVILNSPLHF.

V usage is TRBV29-1 and J usage is TRBJ2-1; 7 nucleotides match TRBD2. In germline, CDR1 is SQVTM, CDR2 ANQGSEA. This CDR3 comprises 16 residues. J gave up 10 bases and V 4 bases, and 19 bases lay outside the gene matches. The CDR3 loop is CSVGGIQRDAPREQFF. The CDR3, as DNA: TGCAGCGTTGGTGGGATTCAGCGGGACGCTCCAAGGGAGCAGTTCTTC.

This clone was seen a single time. The chain recombines TRBV19 with TRBJ2-1, with 12 bases identical to TRBD2. CDR3 length: 17 amino acids. The germline V gene has CDR1 LNHDA and CDR2 SQIVND (reference sequence). Trimming at V came to 3 bases and at J to 3 bases, leaving 6 bases not matched to a gene. DNA for the CDR3: TGTGCCAGTAGTATCGTGTTGGGACTAGCGGGCTACAATGAGCAGTTCTTC. Its translation is CASSIVLGLAGYNEQFF.

This sequence joins TRBV5-1 and TRBJ2-7; tentatively, D is TRBD2 (7 bases). This CDR3 spans 18 amino acids. Germline lookup yields CDR1 SGHRS and CDR2 YFSETQ. Trimming cost V 0 bases and J 5 bases, with 24 bases left between them. The CDR3 sequence: CASSLVRGAEVLQDEQYF. The CDR3 nucleotides are TGCGCCAGCAGCTTGGTTCGGGGGGCAGAGGTCCTTCAGGACGAGCAGTACTTC.

Here the CDR3 reads CASSHPTTGVNYNEQFF. In DNA, the CDR3 is TGCGCCAGCAGCCACCCTACGACAGGGGTTAACTACAATGAGCAGTTCTTC. The chain couples TRBV4-1 to TRBJ2-1; 8 bases are shared with TRBD1. Germline loops: CDR1 MGHRA, CDR2 YSYEKL. This CDR3 has 17 amino acids. J was trimmed by 3 bases and V by 3 bases; bases with no gene match: 10.

V is TRBV4-1 and J is TRBJ2-2, with 11 positions matching TRBD2. This CDR3 is 17 amino acids long. V trimming: 1 base; J trimming: 6 bases; junction bases outside the gene matches: 7. Looked up from germline, CDR1 is MGHRA and CDR2 is YSYEKL. CDR3 nucleotide sequence: TGCGCCAGCAGCCAAGGGGGACTAGCGGTCAGGGCCGGGGAGCTGTTTTTT. It yields the protein CASSQGGLAVRAGELFF.

The gene calls are TRBV23-1 and TRBJ1-5; TRBD1 matches 9 bases. TRBV23-1 is filed as an ORF, its function uncertain. This CDR3 comprises 17 residues. With V trimmed by 2 bases and J by 1 base, 6 bases remained unmatched. The CDR3 loop is CASSQDTDRGSNQPQHF. The CDR3 DNA follows: TGCGCCAGCAGTCAAGATACGGACAGGGGCAGCAATCAGCCCCAGCATTTT.